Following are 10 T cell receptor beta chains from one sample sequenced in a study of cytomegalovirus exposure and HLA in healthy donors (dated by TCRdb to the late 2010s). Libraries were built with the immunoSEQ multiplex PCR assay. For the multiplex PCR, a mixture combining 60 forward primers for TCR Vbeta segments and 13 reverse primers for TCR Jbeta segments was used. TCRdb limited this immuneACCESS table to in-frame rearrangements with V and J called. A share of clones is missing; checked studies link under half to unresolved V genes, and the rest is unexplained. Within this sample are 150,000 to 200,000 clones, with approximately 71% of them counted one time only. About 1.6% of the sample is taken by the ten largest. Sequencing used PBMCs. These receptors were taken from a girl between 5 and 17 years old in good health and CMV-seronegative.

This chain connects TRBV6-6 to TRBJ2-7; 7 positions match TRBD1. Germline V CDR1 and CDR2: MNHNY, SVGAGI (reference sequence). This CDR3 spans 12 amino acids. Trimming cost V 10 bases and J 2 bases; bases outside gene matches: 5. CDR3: CAIKGAAYEQYF. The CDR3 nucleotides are TGTGCCATCAAGGGGGCCGCCTACGAGCAGTACTTC.

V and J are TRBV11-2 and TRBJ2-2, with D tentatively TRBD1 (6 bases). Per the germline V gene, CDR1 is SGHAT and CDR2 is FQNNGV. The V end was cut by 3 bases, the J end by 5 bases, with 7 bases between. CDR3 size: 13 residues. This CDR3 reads CASSFQGTGELFF. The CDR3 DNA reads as TGTGCCAGCAGCTTCCAGGGGACCGGGGAGCTGTTTTTT.

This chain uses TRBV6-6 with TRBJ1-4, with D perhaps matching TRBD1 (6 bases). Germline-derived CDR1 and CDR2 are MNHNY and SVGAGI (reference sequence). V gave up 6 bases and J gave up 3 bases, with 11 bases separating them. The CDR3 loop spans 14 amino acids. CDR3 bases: TGTGCCAGCAGCACCCAGGGGCCTAATGAAAAACTGTTTTTT. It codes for CASSTQGPNEKLFF.

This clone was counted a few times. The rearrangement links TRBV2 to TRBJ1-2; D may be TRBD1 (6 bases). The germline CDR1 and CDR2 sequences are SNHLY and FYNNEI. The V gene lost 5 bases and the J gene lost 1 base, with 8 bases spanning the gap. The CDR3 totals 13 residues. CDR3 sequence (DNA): TGTGCCAGCAGTCAGGACAGTAACTATGGCTACACCTTC. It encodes CASSQDSNYGYTF. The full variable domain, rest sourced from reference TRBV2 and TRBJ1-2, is EPEVTQTPSHQVTQMGQEVILRCVPISNHLYFYWYRQILGQKVEFLVSFYNNEISEKSEIFDDQFSVERPDGSNFTLKIRSTKLEDSAMYFCASSQDSNYGYTFGSGTRLTVV.

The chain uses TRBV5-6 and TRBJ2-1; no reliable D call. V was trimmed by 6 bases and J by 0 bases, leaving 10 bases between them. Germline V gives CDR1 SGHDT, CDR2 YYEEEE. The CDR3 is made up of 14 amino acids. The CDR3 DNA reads TGTGCCAGCACCCTACCCCGCTCCTACAATGAGCAGTTCTTC. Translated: CASTLPRSYNEQFF.

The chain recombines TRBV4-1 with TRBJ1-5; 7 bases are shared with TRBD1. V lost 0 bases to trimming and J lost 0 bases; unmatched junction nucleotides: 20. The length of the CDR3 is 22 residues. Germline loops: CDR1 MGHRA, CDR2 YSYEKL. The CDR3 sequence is CASSQESRRVSSRGASNQPQHF. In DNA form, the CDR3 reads TGCGCCAGCAGCCAAGAATCGAGGAGAGTAAGCTCCAGGGGGGCTAGCAATCAGCCCCAGCATTTT.

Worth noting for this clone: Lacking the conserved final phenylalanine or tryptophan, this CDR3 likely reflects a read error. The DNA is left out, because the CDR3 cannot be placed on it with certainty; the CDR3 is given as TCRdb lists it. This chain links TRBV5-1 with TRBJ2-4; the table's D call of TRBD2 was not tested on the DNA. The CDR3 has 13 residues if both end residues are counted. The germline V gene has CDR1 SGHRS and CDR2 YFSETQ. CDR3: CASSLDDAGPRDY.

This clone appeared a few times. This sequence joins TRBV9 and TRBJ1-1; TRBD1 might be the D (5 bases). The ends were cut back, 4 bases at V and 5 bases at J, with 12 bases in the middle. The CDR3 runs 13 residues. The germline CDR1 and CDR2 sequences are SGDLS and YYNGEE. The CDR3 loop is CASSLGGDTEAFF. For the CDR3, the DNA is TGTGCCAGCAGCCTGGGAGGGGATACTGAAGCTTTCTTT.

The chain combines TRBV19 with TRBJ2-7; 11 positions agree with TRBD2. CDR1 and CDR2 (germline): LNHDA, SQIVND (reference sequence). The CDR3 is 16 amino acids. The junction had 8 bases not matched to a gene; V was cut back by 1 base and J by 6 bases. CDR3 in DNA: TGTGCCAGTAGTATAGTCGCTAGCGGGGGGCCCAGCGAGCAGTACTTC. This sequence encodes CASSIVASGGPSEQYF.

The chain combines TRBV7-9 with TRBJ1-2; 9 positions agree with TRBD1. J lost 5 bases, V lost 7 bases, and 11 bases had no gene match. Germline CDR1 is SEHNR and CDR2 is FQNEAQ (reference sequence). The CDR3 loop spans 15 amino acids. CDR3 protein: CASTFTGTGLYGYTF. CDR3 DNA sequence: TGTGCCAGCACCTTTACCGGGACAGGGCTTTATGGCTACACCTTC.